This T cell receptor beta chain came from a study of graft-versus-host responses after intestinal transplantation. Study-wide background: Those transplanted obtained multivisceral, liver-intestinal, or isolated intestinal grafts. General study results and limits: Peak levels of circulating GvH clones tracked with early post-transplant HvG declines. GvH clones detected in recipient marrow included some appearing first in ileum or blood.

The germline gives CDR1 MGHRA, CDR2 YSYEKL. Trimming stripped 0 bases from V and 4 bases from J, with 7 bases between. This CDR3 contains 13 residues. TCRdb's table, derived via immunoSEQ multiplex PCR, lists solely in-frame clones and lacks some. The table shows approximately 92,000 clones, with 75% to 95% occurring only once. Notes on this clone: What it binds is not known.

This specimen consisted of unstimulated CD8+ T cells sorted from spleen or lymph node cells, obtained before intestinal transplant. The chain has TRBV4-1 and TRBJ2-7; no clear D gene. The receptor was derived from a human donor who received an intestinal transplant. The CDR3 DNA reads as TGCGCCAGCAGCCAAGATTGGGTATACGAGCAGTACTTC. Its translation: CASSQDWVYEQYF.